This T cell receptor (beta chain) was retrieved from a study of blood T cell repertoires in COVID-19. Study overall: T cells, B-cell-depleted T cells, or PBMCs supplied cDNA or gDNA.

Per the germline V gene, CDR1 is KGHDR and CDR2 is SFDVKD. Trimming cost V 1 base and J 5 bases, with 14 bases left between them. The CDR3 loop spans 15 amino acids. Per the authors' pipeline: Reference gene primer amplification in the assay estimated nucleated cell counts. Only in-frame clones appear in the TCRdb table, and some are missing; sequencing was by immunoSEQ multiplex PCR. The DNA gave D and trimming, while V, J and clone size come from that table. The top ten clones hold around 47% of a sample with about 69,000 clones, 79% of them seen once. The rearrangement links TRBV24-1 to TRBJ2-7; D perhaps matches TRBD1 (6 bases). Sequencing was carried out using peripheral blood. This TCR derives from a human donor in a cohort sampled during active COVID-19. CDR3 sequence: CATSDFRRGVHEQYF. The CDR3 DNA follows: TGTGCCACCAGTGATTTCCGCAGGGGAGTCCACGAGCAGTACTTC.